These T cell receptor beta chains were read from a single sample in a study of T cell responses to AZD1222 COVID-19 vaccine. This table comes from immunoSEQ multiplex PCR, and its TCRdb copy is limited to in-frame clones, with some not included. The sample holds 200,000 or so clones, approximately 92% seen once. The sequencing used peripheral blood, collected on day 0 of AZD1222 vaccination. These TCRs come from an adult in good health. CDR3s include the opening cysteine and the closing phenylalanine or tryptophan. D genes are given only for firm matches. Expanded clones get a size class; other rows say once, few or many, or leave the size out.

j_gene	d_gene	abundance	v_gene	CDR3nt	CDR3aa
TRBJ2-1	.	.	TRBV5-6	TGTGCCAGCAGCTTGGCTGGGAATCGAGATGAGCAGTTCTTC	CASSLAGNRDEQFF
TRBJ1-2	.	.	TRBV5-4	TGTGCCAGCAGCTTTTCGGGAAGGAACTATGGCTACACCTTC	CASSFSGRNYGYTF
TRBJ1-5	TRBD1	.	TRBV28	TGTGCCAGCAGTTTTGACAGGGGTTTAAATCAGCCCCAGCATTTT	CASSFDRGLNQPQHF
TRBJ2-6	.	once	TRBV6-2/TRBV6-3	TGTGCCAGCAGTTACTTAGAGTCTGGGGCCAACGTCCTGACTTTC	CASSYLESGANVLTF
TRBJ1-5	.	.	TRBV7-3	TGTGCCAGCAGCCTTAGGGACGTACGCAATCAGCCCCAGCATTTT	CASSLRDVRNQPQHF
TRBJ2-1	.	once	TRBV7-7	TGTGCCAGCAGCTTGACTAGAGAATCCTACAATGAGCAGTTCTTC	CASSLTRESYNEQFF
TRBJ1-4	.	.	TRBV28	TGTGCCAGCACCCCTGTTGGCAGTAGAGCAACTAATGAAAAACTGTTTTTT	CASTPVGSRATNEKLFF
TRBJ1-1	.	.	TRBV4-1	TGCGCCAGCAGCTTAGGAGGGAACACTGAAGCTTTCTTT	CASSLGGNTEAFF
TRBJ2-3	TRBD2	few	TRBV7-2	TGTGCCAGCAGCCTTCCGACTAGCGGGGCAGATACGCAGTATTTT	CASSLPTSGADTQYF
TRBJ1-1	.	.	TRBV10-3	TGTGCCATCAGTGAGTCGGCCATTGGCATGAACACTGAAGCTTTCTTT	CAISESAIGMNTEAFF
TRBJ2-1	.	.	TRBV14	TGTGCCAGCAGCCAAGATAGCGCAAGACTCCTAACTTACAATGAGCAGTTCTTC	CASSQDSARLLTYNEQFF
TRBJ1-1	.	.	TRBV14	TGTGCCAGCAGCCAAGGGCGCGACAGGATCATCGGCACTGAAGCTTTCTTT	CASSQGRDRIIGTEAFF
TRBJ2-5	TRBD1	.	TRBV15	TGTGCCACCAGCTCCGGAGGGACAGGGGGAGGTCGAGAGACCCAGTACTTC	CATSSGGTGGGRETQYF
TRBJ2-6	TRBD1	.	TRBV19	TGTGCCAGTAGGATCTTACAGGGGGCTGGGGCCAACGTCCTGACTTTC	CASRILQGAGANVLTF
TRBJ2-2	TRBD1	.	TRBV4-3	TGCGCCAGCAGCCAGTGGACAGGGGCCACCGGGGAGCTGTTTTTT	CASSQWTGATGELFF
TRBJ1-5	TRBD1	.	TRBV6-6	TGTGCCAGCAGGGGACAGTATAGCAATCAGCCCCAGCATTTT	CASRGQYSNQPQHF
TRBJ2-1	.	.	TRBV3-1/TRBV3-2	TGTGCCAGCAGCCAAGATACGGCAAACAATGAGCAGTTCTTC	CASSQDTANNEQFF
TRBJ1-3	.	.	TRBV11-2	TGTGCCAGCAGCCGGGGACACATCTCTGGAAACACCATATATTTT	CASSRGHISGNTIYF
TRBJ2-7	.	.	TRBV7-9	TGTGCCAGCAACCGCCTCACATCCTACGAGCAGTACTTC	CASNRLTSYEQYF
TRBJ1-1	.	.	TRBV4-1	TGCGCCAGCAGCCACCGCCCGGCGGACACTGAAGCTTTCTTT	CASSHRPADTEAFF
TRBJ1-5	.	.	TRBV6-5	TGTGCCAGCAGTCTGGAAAGTCGATACGGGGACCAGCATTTT	CASSLESRYGDQHF
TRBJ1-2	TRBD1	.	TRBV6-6	TGTGCCAGCAGTTTTCCGGGACAGCCTAACTATGGCTACACCTTC	CASSFPGQPNYGYTF
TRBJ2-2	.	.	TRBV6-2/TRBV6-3	TGTGCCAGCAGTTTCCCACCGGGACGCCGGAACACCGGGGAGCTGTTTTTT	CASSFPPGRRNTGELFF
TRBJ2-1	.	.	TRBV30	TGTGCCTGGAAAAATCTAGCGAGTAATGAGCAGTTCTTC	CAWKNLASNEQFF
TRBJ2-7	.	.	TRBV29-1	TGCAGCGCTAACTCGGGACCCGGTGGAGAGCAGTACTTC	CSANSGPGGEQYF
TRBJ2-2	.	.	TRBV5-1	TGCGCCAGCAGTTTGTATTACGCGAACACCGGGGAGCTGTTTTTT	CASSLYYANTGELFF
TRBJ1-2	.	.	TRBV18	TGTGCCAGCTCGCAAGCGGGACCGGGAGCTGGAGGTGGCTACACCTTC	CASSQAGPGAGGGYTF
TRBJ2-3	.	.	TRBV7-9	TGTGCCAGCAACCCGGGGCTTAAAAACACAGATACGCAGTATTTT	CASNPGLKNTDTQYF
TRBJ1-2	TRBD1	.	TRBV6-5	TGTGCCAGCAGTTATGGACAGGGCGATGGCTACACCTTC	CASSYGQGDGYTF
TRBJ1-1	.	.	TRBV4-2	TGTGCCAGCAGCCAATCGGGGTATACTGAAGCTTTCTTT	CASSQSGYTEAFF
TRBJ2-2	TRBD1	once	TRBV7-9	TGTGCCAGCAGCCCCGGACAGGGGCGTAAGAACACCGGGGAGCTGTTTTTT	CASSPGQGRKNTGELFF
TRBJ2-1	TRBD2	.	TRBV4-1	TGCGCCAGCAGCCATGGCCAGGAGGTAGCGGGAGATGAGCAGTTCTTC	CASSHGQEVAGDEQFF
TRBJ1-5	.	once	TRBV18	TGTGCCAGCTCACCAGGGCAGGTTCAGCCCCAGCATTTT	CASSPGQVQPQHF
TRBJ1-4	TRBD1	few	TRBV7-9	TGTGCCAGCAGCTTCCAGGGGGCAGGGGAAAAACTGTTTTTT	CASSFQGAGEKLFF
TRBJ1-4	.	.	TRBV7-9	TGTGCCAGCAGCTTACGACGACTCGCAACTAATGAAAAACTGTTTTTT	CASSLRRLATNEKLFF
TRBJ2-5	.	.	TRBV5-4	TGTGCCAGCAGCTTCTCCAGTGTACTAGAGACCCAGTACTTC	CASSFSSVLETQYF
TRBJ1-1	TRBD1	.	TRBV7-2	TGTGCCAGCAGCTCAAGAGTAGGGACAGGGGGTATCTCCGGGGCTTTCTTT	CASSSRVGTGGISGAFF
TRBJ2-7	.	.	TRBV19	TGTGCCAGTAGTATAGTTGGTCGGGACGAGCAGTACTTC	CASSIVGRDEQYF
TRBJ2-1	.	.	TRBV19	TGTGCCATCGCACCGACCGGGACATTCGTACATGAGCAGTTCTTC	CAIAPTGTFVHEQFF
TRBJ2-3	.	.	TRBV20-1	TGCAGTGCTAGTTCCCTAAGTCGCACAGATACGCAGTATTTT	CSASSLSRTDTQYF
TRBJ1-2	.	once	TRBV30	TGTGCCTGGCAACGGGCAGGATCGTATGGCTACACCTTC	CAWQRAGSYGYTF